This T cell receptor (beta chain) was recovered during a study of T cell changes during pregnancy in multiple sclerosis. Here immunoSEQ multiplex PCR was the method, and the copy in TCRdb shows in-frame clones only, minus some. The sample lists 30,000 to 45,000 clones, 92% occurring once. V shed 4 bases, J shed 2 bases, and the junction held 5 bases outside the gene matches. The CDR3 sequence is 15 residues long. Germline-derived CDR1 and CDR2 are SGHTS and YDEGEE. This clonotype originated in a female donor with multiple sclerosis, enrolled in a pregnancy study. The rearrangement links TRBV5-8 to TRBJ2-3; 9 nucleotides line up with TRBD2. Sequenced material: PBMCs (not recorded whether the cells were cultured). This CDR3 is CASSGTSFFTDTQYF. CDR3 DNA: TGTGCCAGCAGCGGGACTAGCTTTTTCACAGATACGCAGTATTTT.